Below, 21 T cell receptor beta chains from the same sample are listed, as sequenced in a study of metastatic and nonmetastatic thyroid tumors. TCRdb re-called the PCR reads through MiXCR. The sample lists 53,000 or so clones, 20% to 25% occurring once. Thyroid surgery took place with no prior treatment in any patient. Sequencing input: blood. These receptors all come from a female donor with papillary thyroid cancer or a benign thyroid nodule (not recorded which). Some clones in this sample may be carry-over from other donors' samples.

This clone was counted ten times or more. This chain connects TRBV18 to TRBJ1-2, with D tentatively TRBD1 (6 bases). V was pared by 8 bases and J by 6 bases, with 16 bases between. The CDR3 loop spans 13 amino acids. Germline V gene sequence: CDR1 KGHSH, CDR2 LQKENI. CDR3 loop: CASNREGSDGYTF. CDR3 bases: TGTGCCAGCAACAGGGAGGGGTCGGATGGCTACACCTTC.

This clone was seen repeatedly, ten times or more. V is TRBV28 and J is TRBJ2-5; D is uncertain. The CDR3 runs to 16 residues. V was trimmed by 5 bases and J by 5 bases, leaving 21 bases between them. Per the germline V gene, CDR1 is MDHEN and CDR2 is SYDVKM. The CDR3 is CASSPGADSNFETQYF. The CDR3 coding sequence is TGTGCCAGCAGTCCGGGCGCTGATTCCAACTTCGAGACCCAGTACTTC.

The table lists this clone with many counts. J is TRBJ1-3 and V is TRBV3-1; 7 bases align to TRBD1. Germline V gives CDR1 LGHDT, CDR2 YNNKEL (reference sequence). This CDR3 spans 14 amino acids. The V and J ends lost 0 bases and 8 bases, in that order; junction bases with no gene match: 4. CDR3 protein: CASSQEGGWDTIYF. For the CDR3, the DNA is TGTGCCAGCAGCCAAGAAGGGGGCTGGGACACCATATATTTT.

The table lists this clone with many counts. The rearrangement links TRBV29-1 to TRBJ1-1; D not certain. Germline V CDR1 and CDR2: SQVTM, ANQGSEA. The V end was cut by 7 bases, the J end by 6 bases, with 21 bases between. The CDR3 is 14 amino acids. Here the CDR3 reads CSGYLSGAPSEAFF. CDR3 nucleotides: TGCAGCGGGTATCTTTCGGGTGCGCCGTCTGAAGCTTTCTTT.

This clone was counted between two and nine times. Being one base from a much bigger clone, this may be a read error. The chain couples TRBV2 to TRBJ2-7, with no clear D. Germline CDR1 reads SNHLY; CDR2 reads FYNNEI. This CDR3 region has 12 residues. V gave up 4 bases and J gave up 6 bases, with 10 bases separating them. CDR3 coding DNA: TGTGCCAGCAGTGGGGCATGGCGCGAGCAGTACTTC. Its protein product is CASSGAWREQYF.

This clone was recorded at least ten times. V and J are TRBV30 and TRBJ2-1; maybe TRBD2 (6 bases). Between the trimmed V and J ends, which lost 3 bases and 1 base, there was a span of 10 bases. Looked up from germline, CDR1 is GTSNPN and CDR2 is SVGIG (reference sequence). This CDR3 is 14 amino acids long. The DNA of the CDR3 is TGTGCCTGGAGAATGGCGGGATCCTACAATGAGCAGTTCTTC. Translated, it gives CAWRMAGSYNEQFF.

This clone occurred many times. This chain links TRBV28 with TRBJ2-7, with no clear D. This CDR3 is built from 13 residues. Trimming stripped 8 bases from V and 5 bases from J, with 16 bases between. Per the germline V gene, CDR1 is MDHEN and CDR2 is SYDVKM. In nucleotides, the CDR3 is TGTGCCAGCCGAGAAAAAGGTTGGAACGAGCAGTACTTC. Protein sequence: CASREKGWNEQYF. Full variable domain (missing parts from reference TRBV28 and TRBJ2-7): DVKVTQSSRYLVKRTGEKVFLECVQDMDHENMFWYRQDPGLGLRLIYFSYDVKMKEKGDIPEGYSVSREKKERFSLILESASTNQTSMYLCASREKGWNEQYFGPGTRLTVT.

This clone was counted many times. The chain carries TRBV28 and TRBJ1-2; D is unresolved. Trimming took off 6 bases at V and 4 bases at J, with 9 bases between the two ends. CDR1 MDHEN and CDR2 SYDVKM come from the germline V gene. The CDR3 consists of 12 residues. CDR3 coding DNA: TGTGCCAGCAGCCGCCAACCCTATGGCTACACCTTC. Translated, it gives CASSRQPYGYTF.

This clone was detected ten times or more. The chain couples TRBV2 to TRBJ2-1, with D possibly being TRBD1 or TRBD2 (6 bases each). Germline V gene lookup returns CDR1 SNHLY and CDR2 FYNNEI. CDR3 length equals 12 residues. The germline V and J ends were trimmed by 10 bases and 8 bases, with 15 bases remaining between them. The CDR3 region is CATKEGGDEQFF. DNA for the CDR3: TGTGCCACCAAAGAGGGGGGAGATGAGCAGTTCTTC.

This clone was seen many times. The gene calls are TRBV5-4 and TRBJ1-4; 8 positions agree with TRBD1. J was trimmed by 5 bases and V by 4 bases; bases with no gene match: 7. Germline V gives CDR1 SGHNT, CDR2 YYREEE (reference sequence). The CDR3 runs to 15 residues. CDR3 nucleotides: TGTGCCAGCAGCACGAACAGGGGGTTAAATGAAAAACTGTTTTTT. Amino acid sequence: CASSTNRGLNEKLFF. Looking up the rest from reference TRBV5-4 and TRBJ1-4 gives the full variable domain: ETGVTQSPTHLIKTRGQQVTLRCSSQSGHNTVSWYQQALGQGPQFIFQYYREEENGRGNFPPRFSGLQFPNYSSELNVNALELDDSALYLCASSTNRGLNEKLFFGSGTQLSVL.

This clone was observed a handful of times. A single base separates this from a much larger clone, so it may be a read error. The chain has TRBV9 and TRBJ2-7; 10 nucleotides match TRBD2. Germline CDR1 reads SGDLS; CDR2 reads YYNGEE. This CDR3 comprises 15 residues. The chain's CDR3 is CASSVERAGGHEQHF. CDR3 sequence (DNA): TGTGCCAGCAGCGTAGAGAGAGCGGGAGGGCATGAGCAGCACTTC.

This clone was detected only a few times. A read error is possible here, since a much larger clone lies one base away. The chain joins TRBV30 to TRBJ1-5; D is uncertain. CDR3 length equals 12 residues. V was trimmed by 5 bases and J by 7 bases, leaving 12 bases between them. The germline CDR1 and CDR2 sequences are GTSNPN and SVGIG (reference sequence). CDR3 sequence: CAWVVTGQPQHF. CDR3 DNA sequence: TGTGCCTGGGTTGTAACCGGACAGCCCCAGCATTTT.

The table lists this clone with many counts. The V call is TRBV28, the J call TRBJ2-7; 9 nucleotides match TRBD1. Trimming at V came to 6 bases and at J to 2 bases, leaving 5 bases not matched to a gene. CDR3 length equals 14 residues. Germline CDR1 and CDR2: MDHEN and SYDVKM. The CDR3 bases are TGTGCCAGCAGAACCGGGACAGGGACCTACGAGCAGTACTTC. The encoded protein is CASRTGTGTYEQYF. The whole variable domain, filled in from reference TRBV28 and TRBJ2-7, reads DVKVTQSSRYLVKRTGEKVFLECVQDMDHENMFWYRQDPGLGLRLIYFSYDVKMKEKGDIPEGYSVSREKKERFSLILESASTNQTSMYLCASRTGTGTYEQYFGPGTRLTVT.

This clone appeared once. One junction end does not reproduce the germline sequence, and a read error may be involved. The V gene is TRBV28, the J gene TRBJ2-2, with D possibly matching TRBD2 (6 bases). The CDR3 loop spans 14 amino acids. Germline CDR1 MDHEN, CDR2 SYDVKM. CDR3 region: CARSPRAPGGELLF. CDR3 bases: TGTGCCCGCAGTCCCCGGGCGCCGGGCGGGGAGCTGTTGTTT.

This clone has a count of ten or more. At the DNA level, this CDR3 is encoded by other sequences in the same sample as well. DNA for the CDR3: TGTGCCAGCAGCTTGCGGATCACAGATACGCAGTATTTT. Its translation: CASSLRITDTQYF. J is TRBJ2-3 and V is TRBV7-2; unclear D gene. Per the germline V gene, CDR1 is SGHTA and CDR2 is FQGNSA. This CDR3 region has 13 residues. V lost 3 bases and J lost 2, with 6 bases in between.

This clone was seen only a few times. A much larger clonotype is one base distant, so this may be a read error. The chain carries TRBV10-3 and TRBJ2-3; D not certain. CDR3 length: 13 residues. Per germline, CDR1 ENHRY and CDR2 SYGVKD. Trimming left V 6 bases short and J 1 base short, with 8 bases between. In DNA form, the CDR3 reads TGTGCCATCAGCAGTCTGGGCACAGATACGCAGTATTTT. Its translation is CAISSLGTDTQYF.

This chain links TRBV20-1 with TRBJ2-1; TRBD2 agrees at 14 bases. Germline trimming cut 5 bases from V and 9 bases from J; bases unmatched to any gene: 12. The CDR3 length is 16 residues. The germline V gene encodes CDR1 DFQATT and CDR2 SNEGSKA (reference sequence). CDR3 nucleotide sequence: TGCAGTGCTCGTTATAGGGGGACTAGCGGGAGTACTGAGCAGTTCTTC. Translation gives CSARYRGTSGSTEQFF.

The CDR3 loop is CASSGATSGIDVNEQFF. The CDR3 bases are TGTGCCAGCAGTGGTGCGACTAGCGGGATCGACGTCAATGAGCAGTTCTTC. The rearrangement joins TRBV6-1 to TRBJ2-1; TRBD2 matches 11 bases. This CDR3 is 17 amino acids long. The V and J ends lost 4 bases and 6 bases, in that order; junction bases with no gene match: 11. In germline, CDR1 is MNHNS, CDR2 SASEGT.

V and J are TRBV13 and TRBJ2-3; maybe TRBD2 (5 bases). Germline CDR1 reads PRHDT; CDR2 reads FYEKMQ (reference sequence). This CDR3 comprises 19 residues. The V end was cut by 5 bases, the J end by 3 bases, with 27 bases between. Here the CDR3 DNA reads TGTGCCAGCAGCAGGTCGGCTAGAGGGAGTGGGTGGGGAACAGATACGCAGTATTTT. Protein sequence: CASSRSARGSGWGTDTQYF.

This clone showed up many times. The gene calls are TRBV6-1 and TRBJ1-1, with a possible D match to TRBD1 (5 bases). The germline gives CDR1 MNHNS, CDR2 SASEGT. This CDR3 has 13 amino acids. V lost 5 bases and J 0 bases, leaving 7 bases between the germline ends. The CDR3 bases are TGTGCCAGCAGTTCCAGGGTGAACACTGAAGCTTTCTTT. It yields the protein CASSSRVNTEAFF.

This clone has more than one count but fewer than ten. The V call is TRBV6-1, the J call TRBJ2-2, with D unclear. Germline V gives CDR1 MNHNS, CDR2 SASEGT. This CDR3 spans 16 amino acids. V was shortened by 11 bases and J by 0 bases, with 19 bases between the two germline ends. CDR3 sequence: CAGKSGWTSNTGELFF. The CDR3 coding sequence is TGTGCCGGCAAGAGTGGCTGGACGTCGAACACCGGGGAGCTGTTTTTT.